The source of this T cell receptor (beta chain) is a study of T cells in Graves' hyperthyroidism and ophthalmopathy. General observations from the study: Blood also held most thyroid clonotypes expanded beyond 0.001.

On this clonotype itself: What it binds is not known.

Lactation, pregnancy, other autoimmune disease or uncontrolled infection led to exclusion of patients. Clinical symptoms, serum thyroxine, TRAb, thyroid ultrasound and orbital computed tomography informed diagnoses. What was amplified from RNA transcripts were TCR beta CDR3 regions. In the first-round RT-PCR of the TCR CDR3, the HTBI primer set was used. TCRdb passed the multiplex PCR reads through MiXCR, listing each CDR3 protein once. The sample records about 210,000 distinct CDR3 sequences, about a sixth being singletons. The CDR3 sequence is 13 residues long. V shed 4 bases and J shed 0 bases, with 7 bases lying between them. CDR1 is SEHNR and CDR2 is FQNEAQ in the germline V gene (reference sequence).

The genes are TRBV7-9 and TRBJ2-7; D not certain. The source material was blood. This TCR was sampled from a middle-aged man with Graves' hyperthyroidism. Here the CDR3 DNA reads TGTGCCAGCAGCTCTCCAAACTCCTACGAGCAGTACTTC. As protein: CASSSPNSYEQYF.